This T cell receptor (beta chain) was obtained from a study of Graves' ophthalmopathy and Graves' hyperthyroidism. This clonotype was seen many times. This CDR3 region has 14 residues. V was trimmed by 4 bases and J by 4 bases, leaving 15 bases between them. Germline CDR1 and CDR2: SGDLS and YYNGEE. Transcripts of RNA were the source for amplifying TCR beta CDR3 regions. HTBI-primed RT-PCR formed the first round, and a multiplex PCR formed the second. From the multiplex PCR reads, TCRdb called clonotypes with MiXCR, one entry per CDR3 protein. The sample holds 300,000 to 500,000 distinct CDR3 sequences, 15% seen once.

The V and J genes are TRBV9 and TRBJ2-7; D is ambiguous. Material: peripheral blood. The clonotype comes from a woman between 18 and 29 years old with stable Graves' hyperthyroidism. The CDR3 loop reads CASSLRGESYEQYF. The DNA of the CDR3 is TGTGCCAGCAGCTTACGTGGTGAGTCGTACGAGCAGTACTTC.